One and the same sample provided the 18 T cell receptor beta chains below, sequenced in a study of blood T cell repertoires in COVID-19 (dated by TCRdb to the early 2020s). The library was prepared using the immunoSEQ multiplex PCR assay. As stored in TCRdb, this immuneACCESS dataset retains in-frame rearrangements with V and J assigned. A fraction of the clones does not appear; measured against another copy, unresolved V genes explain less than half of the discrepancy, and the remainder lacks a known reason. A total of about 220,000 clones appear in this sample, 80% to 90% of them only once. Clones ranked in the top ten supply 15% to 20% of the sample. Specimen: peripheral blood. The receptors derive from a man aged 30-40 years with active or convalescent COVID-19.

This chain joins TRBV5-6 and TRBJ2-3; TRBD2 aligns across 13 bases. The trim removed 2 bases at V and 8 bases at J, leaving 14 bases unmatched. Germline values: CDR1 SGHDT, CDR2 YYEEEE. The CDR3 sequence is 18 residues long. DNA for the CDR3: TGTGCCAGCAGCTTAACGACTAGCGGGAGGTTCCTCCGCGGTACGCAGTATTTT. Protein product: CASSLTTSGRFLRGTQYF.

The chain links TRBV12-3 or TRBV12-4 to TRBJ1-1; D remains ambiguous. The CDR3 is made up of 12 amino acids. The V end was cut by 5 bases, the J end by 10 bases, with 14 bases between. CDR3 bases: TGTGCCAGCAGTCACTCCGGATCGGGAGCTTTCTTT. It translates to CASSHSGSGAFF.

V and J are TRBV18 and TRBJ2-1; 9 bases are a match to TRBD2. Germline lookup yields CDR1 KGHSH and CDR2 LQKENI. The V and J ends lost 8 bases and 0 bases, in that order; junction bases with no gene match: 2. The CDR3 has 14 amino acids. CDR3 region: CASAGGSSYNEQFF. DNA for the CDR3: TGTGCCAGCGCGGGAGGGAGCTCCTACAATGAGCAGTTCTTC.

This clone has just one count. The gene calls are TRBV2 and TRBJ1-5; TRBD1 agrees at 7 bases. CDR1 and CDR2 (germline): SNHLY, FYNNEI. V gave up 5 bases and J gave up 3 bases; unmatched junction bases: 4. The CDR3 loop spans 14 amino acids. The CDR3 here is CASSYDRDNQPQHF. The CDR3 DNA follows: TGTGCCAGCAGTTATGACAGGGACAATCAGCCCCAGCATTTT.

The V call is TRBV3-1 (or the pseudogene TRBV3-2), the J call TRBJ2-4; possible D gene TRBD1, 6 bases. V was pared by 1 base and J by 5 bases, with 12 bases between. CDR3 size: 15 residues. Germline V gives CDR1 LGHDT, CDR2 YNNKEL (reference sequence). CDR3 bases: TGTGCCAGCAGCCAAGGCGACAGGCACCAAAACATTCAGTACTTC. Translation: CASSQGDRHQNIQYF.

The genes are TRBV19 and TRBJ2-7, with 8 bases aligning to TRBD1. Germline CDR1 reads LNHDA; CDR2 reads SQIVND (reference sequence). V lost 4 bases and J lost 2; bases outside the gene matches: 4. The CDR3 is made up of 14 amino acids. The CDR3 loop is CASSTGQGPYEQYF. The CDR3 nucleotides read TGTGCCAGTAGTACAGGACAGGGACCCTACGAGCAGTACTTC.

The chain is built from TRBV5-1 and TRBJ2-3, with 7 positions matching TRBD2. V shed 4 bases, J shed 6 bases, and the junction held 14 bases outside the gene matches. Germline CDR1 SGHRS, CDR2 YFSETQ. CDR3 length: 16 residues. CDR3 in amino acids: CASSLQASGPTDTQYF. CDR3 DNA: TGCGCCAGCAGCCTGCAGGCTAGCGGCCCCACGGATACGCAGTATTTT. The entire variable domain, with the rest obtained from reference TRBV5-1 and TRBJ2-3, is as follows: KAGVTQTPRYLIKTRGQQVTLSCSPISGHRSVSWYQQTPGQGLQFLFEYFSETQRNKGNFPGRFSGRQFSNSRSEMNVSTLELGDSALYLCASSLQASGPTDTQYFGPGTRLTVL.

The CDR3 DNA sequence: TGCGCCAGCAGCTCTTCCGGCAGGGTCTACGAGCAGTACTTC. Amino acids: CASSSSGRVYEQYF. V is TRBV5-1 and J is TRBJ2-7; tentative D call: TRBD1 (5 bases). Per the germline V gene, CDR1 is SGHRS and CDR2 is YFSETQ. This CDR3 is built from 14 residues. V was cut by 3 bases and J by 3 bases, with 13 bases left in between.

This clone was detected a few times. This chain links TRBV6-1 with TRBJ1-2; 8 positions agree with TRBD1. This CDR3 has 16 amino acids. V was clipped by 1 base and J by 4 bases; unmatched bases: 8. Germline loops: CDR1 MNHNS, CDR2 SASEGT. This CDR3 reads CASSEVGPGGSYGYTF. CDR3 sequence (DNA): TGTGCCAGCAGTGAAGTTGGGCCAGGGGGCAGCTATGGCTACACCTTC.

The chain uses TRBV7-2 and TRBJ2-7; no firm D call. Germline CDR1 SGHTA, CDR2 FQGNSA. The CDR3 length is 13 residues. Trimming stripped 6 bases from V and 5 bases from J, with 14 bases between. The CDR3 region is CASRLVAPDEQYF. The DNA for the CDR3 is TGTGCCAGCAGGTTGGTGGCCCCAGACGAGCAGTACTTC.

The chain recombines TRBV28 with TRBJ1-2; 7 bases are a match to TRBD1. With 2 bases clipped from V and 6 bases from J, the junction kept 0 bases outside the gene matches. This CDR3 is 12 amino acids long. Germline CDR1 and CDR2: MDHEN and SYDVKM. Here the CDR3 reads CASSLQGDGYTF. The CDR3 nucleotides read TGTGCCAGCAGTTTACAGGGGGATGGCTACACCTTC.

This clone was seen a few times. V gene TRBV4-1 combines with J gene TRBJ2-7; D remains unclear. CDR1 and CDR2 from the germline V gene are MGHRA and YSYEKL. The CDR3 runs 13 residues. Trimming pared 0 bases from V and 7 bases from J, leaving 10 bases between. The CDR3 spells CASSQDVESEQYF. CDR3 sequence (DNA): TGCGCCAGCAGCCAAGATGTAGAAAGTGAGCAGTACTTC.

The chain recombines TRBV29-1 with TRBJ2-1; 7 bases match TRBD1. The CDR3 is 13 amino acids. Looked up from germline, CDR1 is SQVTM and CDR2 is ANQGSEA. The junction had 5 bases not matched to a gene; V was cut back by 6 bases and J by 3 bases. The CDR3 sequence: CSVPRDSYNEQFF. In DNA form, the CDR3 reads TGCAGCGTCCCCCGGGACAGCTACAATGAGCAGTTCTTC.

The chain carries TRBV29-1 and TRBJ1-1; TRBD1 might be the D (5 bases). V lost 6 bases and J 4 bases, leaving 24 bases between the germline ends. The length of the CDR3 is 16 residues. The germline V gene encodes CDR1 SQVTM and CDR2 ANQGSEA. The CDR3 coding sequence is TGCAGCGTACCTAAACAAGGTCGGGGGGTGTTCACTGAAGCTTTCTTT. Translating it yields CSVPKQGRGVFTEAFF.

This chain joins TRBV6-1 and TRBJ1-6; maybe TRBD1 (6 bases). This CDR3 has 16 residues. V shed 1 base and J shed 10 bases, with 17 bases lying between them. CDR1 and CDR2 (germline): MNHNS, SASEGT. The CDR3 DNA reads as TGTGCCAGCAGTGAAGGAGAGGGGGGGTCAGTATCACCCCTCCACTTT. This sequence encodes CASSEGEGGSVSPLHF.

The CDR3 coding sequence is TGTGCCAGCAGACTATTAGGGGGTCCGTACTATGGCTACACCTTC. Protein sequence: CASRLLGGPYYGYTF. This chain joins TRBV6-5 and TRBJ1-2; a possible D gene is TRBD1 (6 bases). CDR3 size: 15 residues. Per germline, CDR1 MNHEY and CDR2 SVGAGI. V was clipped by 6 bases and J by 3 bases, with 17 bases between them.

The J gene is TRBJ2-1, the V gene TRBV30, with 10 bases fitting TRBD2. This CDR3 contains 16 residues. Germline V gene data show CDR1 as GTSNPN and CDR2 as SVGIG (reference sequence). The trim removed 4 bases at V and 0 bases at J, leaving 6 bases unmatched. The CDR3 DNA is TGTGCCTGGAACGTAGCTAGCGGGGGCTCCTACAATGAGCAGTTCTTC. Its protein product is CAWNVASGGSYNEQFF. Drawing the rest from reference TRBV30 and TRBJ2-1, the complete variable domain is SQTIHQWPATLVQPVGSPLSLECTVEGTSNPNLYWYRQAAGRGLQLLFYSVGIGQISSEVPQNLSASRPQDRQFILSSKKLLLSDSGFYLCAWNVASGGSYNEQFFGPGTRLTVL.

V usage is TRBV19 and J usage is TRBJ2-5; TRBD1 matches 12 bases. With 5 bases clipped from V and 5 bases from J, the junction kept 12 bases outside the gene matches. The length of the CDR3 is 17 residues. Germline V gene sequence: CDR1 LNHDA, CDR2 SQIVND (reference sequence). The CDR3 bases are TGTGCCAGTAGTGCCGGGACAGGGGGCTGGAATGGGGAGACCCAGTACTTC. Translating gives CASSAGTGGWNGETQYF.